Following are 15 T cell receptor beta chains from one sample sequenced in a study of OX40 agonist ivuxolimab in advanced cancers. Clones were sequenced by immunoSEQ multiplex PCR, and TCRdb holds only the in-frame ones, with some missing. The sample records tens of thousands of clones, 82% being singletons. Sample: CD4+ or CD8+ T cells sorted from blood, taken in a trial of the OX40 agonist ivuxolimab. These receptors were collected from an adult with an advanced solid tumor such as melanoma, head and neck, liver or kidney cancer.

The genes are TRBV4-1 and TRBJ2-1, with 7 bases that match TRBD2. Germline V CDR1 and CDR2: MGHRA, YSYEKL. The CDR3 has 17 residues. V shed 4 bases and J 0 bases; nucleotides not matched to a gene: 9. The CDR3 region is CASSPGTTRASYNEQFF. The DNA for the CDR3 is TGCGCCAGCAGCCCAGGGACTACCCGGGCCTCCTACAATGAGCAGTTCTTC.

V and J are TRBV7-2 and TRBJ1-4; D unresolved. In germline, CDR1 is SGHTA, CDR2 FQGNSA. The ends were cut back, 5 bases at V and 8 bases at J, with 18 bases in the middle. CDR3 length: 15 residues. The DNA of the CDR3 is TGTGCCAGCAGCGTTGACTTCCACGAAGGCGAAAAACTGTTTTTT. It encodes CASSVDFHEGEKLFF.

The genes are TRBV27 and TRBJ1-1; D is unclear. The CDR3 sequence is 14 residues long. V was cut by 3 bases and J by 6 bases, with 14 bases left in between. CDR1 and CDR2 from the germline V gene are MNHEY and SMNVEV (reference sequence). Here the CDR3 DNA reads TGTGCCAGCAGTTTTTATGCGGCAGGCTCTGAAGCTTTCTTT. It yields the protein CASSFYAAGSEAFF.

The chain employs TRBV27 and TRBJ1-1; TRBD1 matches at 9 bases. This CDR3 comprises 15 residues. CDR1 and CDR2 from the germline V gene are MNHEY and SMNVEV (reference sequence). Trimming at V came to 8 bases and at J to 5 bases, leaving 12 bases not matched to a gene. The CDR3 reads CASRKTGGLRTEAFF. The CDR3 nucleotides read TGTGCCAGCCGGAAGACAGGGGGGTTGCGAACTGAAGCTTTCTTT.

This rearrangement joins TRBV27 to TRBJ1-5; D is ambiguous. The CDR3 runs 13 residues. Germline V lookup: CDR1 MNHEY, CDR2 SMNVEV (reference sequence). Trimming took 4 bases from V and 0 from J, leaving 4 bases between them. Here the CDR3 reads CASSSYSNQPQHF. The CDR3 nucleotides read TGTGCCAGCAGTTCATATAGCAATCAGCCCCAGCATTTT.

This chain connects TRBV4-1 to TRBJ2-4, with D unresolved. V was pared by 5 bases and J by 0 bases, with 11 bases between. Germline CDR1 MGHRA, CDR2 YSYEKL. CDR3 length: 15 amino acids. Here the CDR3 reads CASSSLGLAKNIQYF. The DNA for the CDR3 is TGCGCCAGCAGCTCACTCGGGCTAGCCAAAAACATTCAGTACTTC.

This sequence joins TRBV7-2 and TRBJ1-3, with TRBD1 as a possible D gene (5 bases). Trimming took 6 bases from V and 0 from J, leaving 12 bases between them. This CDR3 has 15 amino acids. Germline V gene sequence: CDR1 SGHTA, CDR2 FQGNSA. Here the CDR3 DNA reads TGTGCCAGCAGACTGCAGGGAGGCTCTGGAAACACCATATATTTT. Its translation: CASRLQGGSGNTIYF.

This clone was recorded a few times. The chain uses TRBV5-1 and TRBJ1-4; D is perhaps TRBD1 (5 bases). V lost 3 bases, J lost 5 bases, and 11 bases lay in between. The germline CDR1 and CDR2 sequences are SGHRS and YFSETQ. The CDR3 sequence is 14 residues long. This CDR3 is CASSYGGGNEKLFF. The CDR3 bases are TGCGCCAGCAGCTACGGGGGAGGAAATGAAAAACTGTTTTTT.

This rearrangement joins TRBV7-2 to TRBJ2-3; the D call may be TRBD1 or TRBD2 (5 bases each). The CDR3 contains 13 residues. V lost 5 bases, J lost 5 bases, and 11 bases lay in between. Germline V gene lookup returns CDR1 SGHTA and CDR2 FQGNSA. This CDR3 is CASSPRDQDTQYF. The CDR3 region has the DNA TGTGCCAGCAGCCCCCGGGACCAAGATACGCAGTATTTT.

The rearrangement uses TRBV14 and TRBJ1-2; maybe TRBD1 (6 bases). CDR1 and CDR2 (germline): SGHDN, FVKESK. V was clipped by 5 bases and J by 8 bases, with 12 bases between them. There are 12 residues in the CDR3. The DNA for the CDR3 is TGTGCCAGCAGCTCTACAGGGACCGGCTACACCTTC. Its protein product is CASSSTGTGYTF.

V usage is TRBV7-6 and J usage is TRBJ2-1, with TRBD2 as a possible D gene (6 bases). Trimming removed 5 bases from V and 0 bases from J, with 14 bases in between. The CDR3 contains 16 residues. Germline lookup yields CDR1 SGHVS and CDR2 FNYEAQ. Here the CDR3 DNA reads TGTGCCAGCAGCCAGGAAGGCGGGGTCTCCTACAATGAGCAGTTCTTC. It specifies CASSQEGGVSYNEQFF.

The chain's CDR3 is CASSSGDGNTIYF. CDR3 sequence (DNA): TGCGCCAGCAGCTCGGGGGACGGAAACACCATATATTTT. The gene calls are TRBV5-1 and TRBJ1-3; D is perhaps TRBD1 (5 bases). V dropped 3 bases and J dropped 4 bases, with 8 bases sitting between them. Germline V gives CDR1 SGHRS, CDR2 YFSETQ. The CDR3 consists of 13 residues. Variable domain in full (rest from reference TRBV5-1 and TRBJ1-3): KAGVTQTPRYLIKTRGQQVTLSCSPISGHRSVSWYQQTPGQGLQFLFEYFSETQRNKGNFPGRFSGRQFSNSRSEMNVSTLELGDSALYLCASSSGDGNTIYFGEGSWLTVV.

The J gene is TRBJ2-2, the V gene TRBV4-1; no definite D call. Germline V gene sequence: CDR1 MGHRA, CDR2 YSYEKL. Deletions cut 1 base from V and 0 bases from J, with 9 bases between. The CDR3 is made up of 16 amino acids. The CDR3 DNA reads TGCGCCAGCAGCCAAGGACTGGTCGCGAACACCGGGGAGCTGTTTTTT. Residues: CASSQGLVANTGELFF.

V usage is TRBV9 and J usage is TRBJ2-7, with 8 bases fitting TRBD1. Trimming removed 0 bases from V and 4 bases from J; junction bases left unmatched: 6. Germline V gene sequence: CDR1 SGDLS, CDR2 YYNGEE. CDR3 length: 15 amino acids. In nucleotides, the CDR3 is TGTGCCAGCAGCGTAGGCTCAGGGGGCGGATACGAGCAGTACGTC. Encoded protein: CASSVGSGGGYEQYV.

This chain joins TRBV6-1 and TRBJ1-5, with TRBD1 matching 7 bases. V gave up 8 bases and J gave up 4 bases; unmatched junction bases: 8. The CDR3 totals 14 residues. CDR1 MNHNS and CDR2 SASEGT come from the germline V gene. The CDR3 sequence is CASLQGTANQPQHF. The CDR3, as DNA: TGTGCCAGCCTTCAGGGGACAGCTAATCAGCCCCAGCATTTT.